The next 29 T cell receptor beta chains were all read from a single sample in a study of T cell repertoires in cytomegalovirus infection. A single record per CDR3 protein comes from TCRdb applying MiXCR to the reads. The sample shows roughly 700,000 distinct CDR3 sequences, around 31% of them seen only once. Their recognized antigens are unknown. This material consisted of cultured PBMCs, taken from culture after CMV antigen stimulation. The source is a human donor in good health (CMV status not recorded). Some clones in this sample may be carry-over from other donors' samples.

The chain links TRBV19 to TRBJ2-1, with TRBD2 matching over 10 bases. CDR1 and CDR2 (germline): LNHDA, SQIVND (reference sequence). CDR3 length: 16 amino acids. The J segment lost 9 bases and the V segment lost 7 bases, leaving 15 bases of the junction unmatched. CDR3 coding DNA: TGTGCCAGTACCCTCAGGAGAGCGGGAGGGCTAACTGAGCAGTTCTTC. As protein: CASTLRRAGGLTEQFF.

In this sample, this clonotype turned up a few times. This chain joins TRBV12-3 or TRBV12-4 and TRBJ2-5, with 9 bases aligning to TRBD2. This CDR3 comprises 14 residues. The V and J ends lost 6 bases and 5 bases, in that order; junction bases with no gene match: 7. The CDR3 protein is CASSYGLATETQYF. CDR3 DNA sequence: TGTGCCAGCAGCTACGGACTAGCGACCGAGACCCAGTACTTC.

The sample holds one count of this clonotype. The V gene is TRBV27, the J gene TRBJ2-7; 11 bases align to TRBD2. This CDR3 has 16 residues. CDR1 and CDR2 from the germline V gene are MNHEY and SMNVEV (reference sequence). With 3 bases clipped from V and 2 bases from J, the junction kept 6 bases outside the gene matches. DNA of the CDR3: TGTGCCAGCAGTTTTCAGGCTAGCGGGAGGCCCTACGAGCAGTACTTC. Amino acid sequence: CASSFQASGRPYEQYF.

The sample holds a few counts of this clonotype. The chain combines TRBV11-3 with TRBJ1-6; the match to TRBD1 covers 8 bases. Per the germline V gene, CDR1 is SGHNT and CDR2 is YENEEA. The CDR3 sequence is 16 residues long. V dropped 8 bases and J dropped 0; count of bases not matched to a gene: 6. CDR3 in DNA: TGTGCCAGCGTCGGGACAGGAAGCTCCTATAATTCACCCCTCCACTTT. Its translation is CASVGTGSSYNSPLHF.

This clonotype was observed many times. The CDR3 reads CAIRDSSGTSGGADTQYF. The CDR3 bases are TGTGCCATCAGAGACTCATCCGGGACTAGCGGGGGGGCGGATACGCAGTATTTT. V is TRBV10-3 and J is TRBJ2-3, with TRBD2 matching over 16 bases. The germline gives CDR1 ENHRY, CDR2 SYGVKD. After removal of 6 bases from V and 6 bases from J, the junction contained 12 bases not matched to a gene. The CDR3 consists of 18 residues.

This clonotype has a single count. The genes are TRBV25-1 and TRBJ2-1; 8 nucleotides align to TRBD2. The CDR3 has 16 residues. The germline CDR1 and CDR2 sequences are MGHDK and SYGVNS. V lost 3 bases to trimming and J lost 3 bases; unmatched junction nucleotides: 7. The CDR3 protein is CASSELGSGVYNEQFF. The DNA for the CDR3 is TGTGCCAGCAGTGAGCTTGGTAGCGGGGTCTACAATGAGCAGTTCTTC.

This chain uses TRBV6-1 with TRBJ1-1; 7 bases match TRBD1. Germline V CDR1 and CDR2: MNHNS, SASEGT. V dropped 6 bases and J dropped 5; count of bases not matched to a gene: 12. The CDR3 is 15 amino acids. DNA for the CDR3: TGTGCCAGCAGGATGATAAACAGGGGAGAAACTGAAGCTTTCTTT. Its translation is CASRMINRGETEAFF.

This clonotype was seen ten or more times. The chain couples TRBV7-2 to TRBJ2-7; D is uncertain. V was shortened by 1 base and J by 3 bases, with 10 bases between the two germline ends. This CDR3 spans 14 amino acids. The V gene's germline CDR1 is SGHTA and CDR2 FQGNSA. CDR3 protein: CASSLGSGHYEQYF. The DNA for the CDR3 is TGTGCCAGCAGCTTAGGTTCAGGTCACTACGAGCAGTACTTC.

This clonotype has only a few counts. The chain couples TRBV6-2 or TRBV6-3 to TRBJ2-1, with D uncertain. The CDR3 has 12 amino acids. Trimming removed 4 bases from V and 11 bases from J, with 12 bases in between. CDR1 and CDR2 (germline): MNHEY, SVGEGT. The CDR3, as DNA: TGTGCCAGCAGTTCCTCCCGGTTCCAGCAGTTCTTC. It encodes CASSSSRFQQFF.

The chain carries TRBV15 and TRBJ2-4, with D perhaps matching TRBD2 (6 bases). CDR3 size: 14 residues. CDR1 is LNHNV, CDR2 YYDKDF, per germline (reference sequence). V dropped 5 bases and J dropped 0 bases, with 8 bases sitting between them. The DNA for the CDR3 is TGTGCCACCAGCCCGGGACTAGCCAAAAACATTCAGTACTTC. This codes for CATSPGLAKNIQYF.

The chain is built from TRBV27 and TRBJ2-3; 7 nucleotides align to TRBD1. The length of the CDR3 is 15 residues. Germline loops: CDR1 MNHEY, CDR2 SMNVEV (reference sequence). With 7 bases clipped from V and 6 bases from J, the junction kept 13 bases outside the gene matches. This chain's CDR3 is CASIGGTANYDTQYF. The CDR3 DNA sequence: TGTGCCAGCATTGGTGGGACAGCAAATTATGATACGCAGTATTTT.

V and J are TRBV7-6 and TRBJ2-7; 8 bases fit TRBD1. This CDR3 is built from 15 residues. Per the germline V gene, CDR1 is SGHVS and CDR2 is FNYEAQ. Trimming cost V 3 bases and J 0 bases; bases outside gene matches: 4. The chain's CDR3 is CASSFWDRNSYEQYF. In DNA form, the CDR3 reads TGTGCCAGCAGCTTCTGGGACAGGAACTCCTACGAGCAGTACTTC.

The V and J genes are TRBV29-1 and TRBJ2-1; D unclear. CDR3 length: 11 amino acids. V lost 0 bases, J lost 9 bases, and 6 bases lay in between. The V gene's germline CDR1 is SQVTM and CDR2 ANQGSEA. The CDR3 sequence is CSVEDPSEQFF. CDR3 DNA sequence: TGCAGCGTTGAAGATCCCAGTGAGCAGTTCTTC.

This clonotype was recorded at least ten times. This chain joins TRBV7-8 and TRBJ1-4; D might be TRBD1 (6 bases). There are 20 residues in the CDR3. Trimming cost V 2 bases and J 0 bases, with 22 bases left between them. Germline V gives CDR1 SGHVS, CDR2 FQNEAQ. CDR3 nucleotide sequence: TGTGCCAGCAGCTTAAGGGGGGGGGCGGGCCGCCGCGCAACTAATGAAAAACTGTTTTTT. It yields the protein CASSLRGGAGRRATNEKLFF.

This clonotype was found many times. The chain is built from TRBV7-2 and TRBJ2-5, with D hard to call. The CDR3 sequence is 14 residues long. Germline V lookup: CDR1 SGHTA, CDR2 FQGNSA. Trimming cost V 4 bases and J 3 bases, with 12 bases left between them. DNA of the CDR3: TGTGCCAGCAGCTCCTTCGGCGCGGAAGAGACCCAGTACTTC. This codes for CASSSFGAEETQYF.

The chain employs TRBV7-9 and TRBJ2-7; no clear D gene. Trimming shortened V by 1 base and J by 2 bases, and 12 bases separated the two germline ends. CDR3 length equals 15 residues. Germline V CDR1 and CDR2: SEHNR, FQNEAQ (reference sequence). CDR3 in amino acids: CASSLVAGSTYEQYF. The CDR3 nucleotides are TGTGCCAGCAGCTTAGTGGCAGGTTCCACCTACGAGCAGTACTTC.

The genes are TRBV19 and TRBJ2-5; D remains ambiguous. Germline CDR1 is LNHDA and CDR2 is SQIVND (reference sequence). The CDR3 runs 14 residues. Trimming shortened V by 5 bases and J by 4 bases, and 14 bases separated the two germline ends. The CDR3 sequence is CASSPRSLRETQYF. In DNA, the CDR3 is TGTGCCAGTAGTCCCCGTAGCCTGAGAGAGACCCAGTACTTC.

This chain connects TRBV5-1 to TRBJ2-1; 10 nucleotides align to TRBD2. In germline, CDR1 is SGHRS, CDR2 YFSETQ. CDR3 length: 19 amino acids. The V and J ends lost 4 bases and 7 bases, in that order; junction bases with no gene match: 20. The CDR3 coding sequence is TGCGCCAGCAGCCTCCGTTCGTCTAGCGGGAGTGTAGGGAGGAATGAGCAGTTCTTC. Translated: CASSLRSSSGSVGRNEQFF.

This clonotype was observed a few times. The chain couples TRBV10-3 to TRBJ2-7; the match to TRBD2 covers 10 bases. The length of the CDR3 is 17 residues. Trimming at V came to 6 bases and at J to 3 bases, leaving 14 bases not matched to a gene. The germline gives CDR1 ENHRY, CDR2 SYGVKD. The DNA for the CDR3 is TGTGCCATCAGCGTCACTAGCGGGAAGGCGCCGGGCTACGAGCAGTACTTC. Translating gives CAISVTSGKAPGYEQYF.

This clonotype was counted between two and nine times. The CDR3 bases are TGTGCCAGCAGTTACACGGGTGTCCCGGAGACCCAGTACTTC. This translates into CASSYTGVPETQYF. The gene calls are TRBV6-6 and TRBJ2-5; no reliable D call. From germline, CDR1 is MNHNY and CDR2 SVGAGI (reference sequence). This CDR3 has 14 amino acids. V shed 2 bases and J shed 5 bases, with 12 bases lying between them.

The CDR3 bases are TGTGCCAGTAGTAAGAGACTAGCGGGAGCGATAGATACGCAGTATTTT. Translated: CASSKRLAGAIDTQYF. The rearrangement joins TRBV19 to TRBJ2-3; 12 bases align to TRBD2. The germline V gene encodes CDR1 LNHDA and CDR2 SQIVND (reference sequence). V gave up 4 bases and J gave up 5 bases; unmatched junction bases: 7. The CDR3 is 16 amino acids. The complete variable domain, with remaining parts taken from reference TRBV19 and TRBJ2-3, reads DGGITQSPKYLFRKEGQNVTLSCEQNLNHDAMYWYRQDPGQGLRLIYYSQIVNDFQKGDIAEGYSVSREKKESFPLTVTSAQKNPTAFYLCASSKRLAGAIDTQYFGPGTRLTVL.

This chain uses TRBV6-5 with TRBJ2-4; 11 bases match TRBD2. The ends lost 7 bases at V and 0 bases at J; junction bases unmatched: 2. Germline V gene sequence: CDR1 MNHEY, CDR2 SVGAGI. The CDR3 contains 15 residues. The CDR3 is CASKGLAGAKNIQYF. CDR3 coding DNA: TGTGCCAGCAAAGGACTAGCGGGAGCCAAAAACATTCAGTACTTC.

The V gene is TRBV7-9, the J gene TRBJ2-7, with 11 bases matching TRBD2. V gave up 1 base and J gave up 3 bases; unmatched junction bases: 8. Germline CDR1 is SEHNR and CDR2 is FQNEAQ (reference sequence). CDR3 size: 17 residues. CDR3 protein: CASSLGDTSGSNYEQYF. CDR3 DNA sequence: TGTGCCAGCAGCTTAGGCGACACTAGCGGGAGTAACTACGAGCAGTACTTC.

The rearrangement links TRBV6-2 or TRBV6-3 to TRBJ1-2; D gene ambiguous. Germline CDR1 and CDR2: MNHEY and SVGEGT. CDR3 length equals 12 residues. The V and J ends lost 10 bases and 4 bases respectively, with 13 bases between them. CDR3 bases: TGTGCCACAGCTCGGGAGGGCTATGGCTACACCTTC. It yields the protein CATAREGYGYTF.

This chain connects TRBV10-3 to TRBJ1-4; 7 bases agree with TRBD1. Germline V gene lookup returns CDR1 ENHRY and CDR2 SYGVKD. The V segment lost 6 bases and the J segment 4 bases; nucleotides outside the gene matches: 8. CDR3 length equals 15 residues. CDR3 coding DNA: TGTGCCATCAGCGACTACAGGGGCGGTAATGAAAAACTGTTTTTT. This codes for CAISDYRGGNEKLFF.

The gene calls are TRBV28 and TRBJ1-2; the match to TRBD1 covers 8 bases. Trimming removed 4 bases from V and 8 bases from J; junction bases left unmatched: 12. This CDR3 comprises 15 residues. Germline V gene lookup returns CDR1 MDHEN and CDR2 SYDVKM. The CDR3 region is CASSYRGSVAEGYTF. Written as DNA, the CDR3 is TGTGCCAGCAGTTACAGGGGGTCCGTCGCGGAAGGCTACACCTTC.

There are a few counts of this clonotype. This rearrangement joins TRBV2 to TRBJ2-7, with a possible D match to TRBD2 (5 bases). The ends were cut back, 2 bases at V and 4 bases at J, with 15 bases in the middle. The CDR3 is made up of 15 amino acids. CDR1 SNHLY and CDR2 FYNNEI come from the germline V gene. DNA for the CDR3: TGTGCCAGCAGTGAAAACTGGGTCGGCGGGTACGAGCAGTACTTC. It yields the protein CASSENWVGGYEQYF.

The chain links TRBV7-2 to TRBJ1-5, with no clear D. V shed 4 bases and J shed 6 bases, with 10 bases lying between them. The CDR3 is made up of 13 amino acids. From germline, CDR1 is SGHTA and CDR2 FQGNSA. CDR3 in DNA: TGTGCCAGCAGCTACGCGGCGTTTCAGCCCCAGCATTTT. Translation: CASSYAAFQPQHF.

The chain links TRBV15 to TRBJ1-6; D perhaps matches TRBD1 (6 bases). In germline, CDR1 is LNHNV, CDR2 YYDKDF (reference sequence). This CDR3 is built from 15 residues. Trimming shortened V by 0 bases and J by 10 bases, and 13 bases separated the two germline ends. The CDR3 DNA reads TGTGCCACCAGCAGAGAGGCAGGGGATCGGTCACCCCTCCACTTT. Its translation: CATSREAGDRSPLHF.